This TCR beta chain derives from a study of CD8+ T cells in alopecia areata. Overall study context: Treated patients' severity was scored by percentage of affected scalp area.

With regard to this clone: Antigen: not known.

The CDR3 covers 14 residues. V was trimmed by 10 bases and J by 2 bases, leaving 17 bases between them. Germline CDR1 reads MNHNS; CDR2 reads SASEGT. Isolated RNA was reverse transcribed into cDNA used as the sequencing template. Measured with immunoSEQ multiplex PCR; TCRdb has only the in-frame clones, and not every one. The sample has under 350,000 clones, 58% seen once. Treatment denoted: oral pan-JAK inhibitor, 5-10 mg twice daily. Study-level results: Within the top 100, expanded CD8+ clones significantly decreased with tofacitinib, as did scalp clonality. Only one nonresponder was present, which leaves the link between baseline CD8+ expansion and response uncertain. Affected scalp, especially in alopecia totalis/universalis, had a higher clonality than normal scalp did.

The chain carries TRBV6-1 and TRBJ1-2, with no clear D. The receptor comes from a human donor with alopecia areata. This specimen consisted of CD4+ T cells sorted from blood, obtained at week 24, from a patient treated with tofacitinib. This chain's CDR3 is CAIPGDRTNYGYTF. The CDR3 DNA follows: TGTGCCATCCCCGGAGACCGTACCAACTATGGCTACACCTTC.